One T cell receptor (beta chain) is described in this entry. The antigen remains unidentified. The sample originates from a study of CD8 T cell repertoires and HIV-1 epitope variants. Regarding the study as a whole: Roughly nine antigen-specific TCR beta clonotypes were found; five or six seemed cross-reactive to variants.

TCR beta CDR3 was sequenced at survey depth on immunoSEQ. The protocol was immunoSEQ multiplex PCR, while the TCRdb copy is restricted to in-frame clones and leaves out a portion. The sample shows over a thousand clones, over 60% of them seen only once. Germline V gene lookup returns CDR1 MNHEY and CDR2 SVGAGI. V shed 6 bases, J shed 7 bases, and the junction held 8 bases outside the gene matches. This CDR3 is built from 13 residues. The sequenced material came from cultured CD8+ T cells derived from PBMCs. The source is a male donor with HIV. The chain links TRBV6-5 to TRBJ2-7; 8 bases match TRBD2. As DNA, the CDR3 is TGTGCCAGCAGCCCGGGGGGGGATCTAGAGCAGTACTTC. It specifies CASSPGGDLEQYF.